These 32 T cell receptor beta chains came from one sample sequenced in a study of shared T cell receptors in the human thymus. Clones were read by immunoSEQ multiplex PCR, and TCRdb kept only the in-frame ones, dropping some. The data contain about 660,000 clones, around nine tenths of them singletons. The same data also contributed to another study, on human thymus T cells.

Sequenced: thymocytes. These receptors were collected from a boy under two years old with a congenital heart defect.

The chain carries TRBV9 and TRBJ1-1; TRBD1 matches 9 bases. The CDR3 spans 17 residues. Looked up from germline, CDR1 is SGDLS and CDR2 is YYNGEE. V lost 0 bases, J lost 7 bases, and 13 bases stayed unmatched. For the CDR3, the DNA is TGTGCCAGCAGCGTAGTGGGGACAGGGATATCGACAGGTGAAGCTTTCTTT. Translated, it gives CASSVVGTGISTGEAFF.

There are a few counts of this clone. This chain uses TRBV23-1 with TRBJ2-7; D gene ambiguous. Being an ORF, TRBV23-1 has a function that is uncertain. The CDR3 has 13 residues. The germline V and J ends were trimmed by 2 bases and 1 base, with 6 bases remaining between them. The CDR3 spells CASSQTQSYEQYF. The CDR3 DNA reads as TGCGCCAGCAGTCAAACACAATCCTACGAGCAGTACTTC.

The chain uses TRBV4-2 and TRBJ2-2, with TRBD2 matching over 7 bases. Germline CDR1 and CDR2: LGHNA and YNFKEQ. The CDR3 length is 17 residues. The V and J ends lost 0 bases and 4 bases, in that order; junction bases with no gene match: 8. The CDR3 reads CASSQDPTSSSTGELFF. CDR3 DNA: TGTGCCAGCAGCCAAGATCCGACTAGCAGTTCCACCGGGGAGCTGTTTTTT.

The chain is built from TRBV7-7 and TRBJ2-7; D is ambiguous. Germline V lookup: CDR1 SSHAT, CDR2 FNYEAQ (reference sequence). The CDR3 extends over 14 amino acids. V lost 5 bases and J 0 bases, leaving 11 bases between the germline ends. The CDR3 loop is CASSANMSSYEQYF. CDR3 nucleotides: TGTGCCAGCAGCGCAAATATGAGCTCCTACGAGCAGTACTTC.

The chain links TRBV14 to TRBJ2-7; maybe TRBD2 (5 bases). Germline V gives CDR1 SGHDN, CDR2 FVKESK. V gave up 2 bases and J gave up 3 bases, with 14 bases separating them. The CDR3 covers 15 residues. DNA for the CDR3: TGTGCCAGCAGCCAACGAGGGCAGGAGAACTACGAGCAGTACTTC. Its protein product is CASSQRGQENYEQYF.

The V and J genes are TRBV15 and TRBJ1-4, with D maybe TRBD1 (6 bases). This CDR3 comprises 16 residues. Germline V gene data show CDR1 as LNHNV and CDR2 as YYDKDF (reference sequence). V lost 8 bases to trimming and J lost 4 bases, with 20 bases between them. The CDR3 reads CATRGRGGRFNEKLFF. In nucleotides, the CDR3 is TGTGCCACCCGGGGGAGGGGGGGGCGGTTTAATGAAAAACTGTTTTTT.

The chain links TRBV4-2 to TRBJ2-1; 9 bases line up with TRBD2. The CDR3 covers 15 residues. V dropped 1 base and J dropped 5; count of bases not matched to a gene: 3. Germline V gene sequence: CDR1 LGHNA, CDR2 YNFKEQ. DNA of the CDR3: TGTGCCAGCAGCCAAGTTGGGACTAGCAACAATGAGCAGTTCTTC. Its protein product is CASSQVGTSNNEQFF.

The chain carries TRBV7-6 and TRBJ2-5, with TRBD1 matching over 12 bases. Trimming took 1 base from V and 5 from J; bases not matched to a gene: 5. CDR3 length: 16 amino acids. From germline, CDR1 is SGHVS and CDR2 FNYEAQ. As DNA, the CDR3 is TGTGCCAGCAGCTTAGGGCGGGACAGGGGGCATGAGACCCAGTACTTC. Translation gives CASSLGRDRGHETQYF.

The V and J genes are TRBV5-1 and TRBJ2-7; 12 bases map to TRBD1. V was clipped by 6 bases and J by 6 bases; unmatched bases: 10. From germline, CDR1 is SGHRS and CDR2 YFSETQ. The CDR3 contains 15 residues. This chain's CDR3 is CASTPRGTGGCEQYF. The CDR3 bases are TGCGCCAGCACCCCGAGGGGGACAGGGGGCTGCGAGCAGTACTTC.

The chain uses TRBV11-2 and TRBJ2-2, with D tentatively TRBD1 (6 bases). The germline V gene has CDR1 SGHAT and CDR2 FQNNGV. Trimming pared 5 bases from V and 3 bases from J, leaving 13 bases between. CDR3 size: 15 residues. The CDR3 DNA follows: TGTGCCAGCAGCCCCGTGGACAGCTACACCGGGGAGCTGTTTTTT. Translating gives CASSPVDSYTGELFF.

The V and J genes are TRBV15 and TRBJ1-4; 9 bases line up with TRBD1. The germline V gene encodes CDR1 LNHNV and CDR2 YYDKDF (reference sequence). Germline trimming cut 3 bases from V and 10 bases from J; bases unmatched to any gene: 15. The CDR3 is 17 amino acids. For the CDR3, the DNA is TGTGCCACCAGCAGGGATCCGGGGGACAGGGACGGGGGAAAACTGTTTTTT. Translated: CATSRDPGDRDGGKLFF.

V gene TRBV10-3 combines with J gene TRBJ2-1; 9 bases are a match to TRBD2. The germline V gene encodes CDR1 ENHRY and CDR2 SYGVKD. This CDR3 contains 15 residues. With 7 bases clipped from V and 9 bases from J, the junction kept 13 bases outside the gene matches. This CDR3 reads CAITPEREAFGEQFF. DNA of the CDR3: TGTGCCATCACCCCAGAGCGGGAGGCGTTTGGTGAGCAGTTCTTC.

The chain couples TRBV5-5 to TRBJ2-3, with 8 bases aligning to TRBD1. Germline CDR1 reads SGHKS; CDR2 reads YYEKEE (reference sequence). V shed 3 bases and J 7 bases; nucleotides not matched to a gene: 7. The CDR3 extends over 14 amino acids. CDR3 nucleotides: TGTGCCAGCAGCTCCTGGACAGGGTGGAATACGCAGTATTTT. This codes for CASSSWTGWNTQYF.

Points on this clone: At one boundary the junction diverges from the germline segment, which might be a read error. The chain links TRBV4-2 to TRBJ1-1, with 10 bases matching TRBD1. Per the germline V gene, CDR1 is LGHNA and CDR2 is YNFKEQ. CDR3 size: 14 residues. The CDR3 coding sequence is TGTGCCAGCAGCCCGGGACAGGGGAGTCGGAAAGAGAATTTT. The encoded protein is CASSPGQGSRKENF.

V gene TRBV7-6 combines with J gene TRBJ1-1, with D maybe TRBD1 (5 bases). This CDR3 region has 16 residues. CDR1 is SGHVS and CDR2 is FNYEAQ in the germline V gene. The V end was cut by 1 base, the J end by 1 base, with 13 bases between. CDR3 loop: CASSLEGPGPNTEAFF. For the CDR3, the DNA is TGTGCCAGCAGCTTAGAGGGGCCAGGACCGAACACTGAAGCTTTCTTT.

The chain has TRBV28 and TRBJ2-7; maybe TRBD2 (6 bases). This CDR3 has 15 residues. CDR1 MDHEN and CDR2 SYDVKM come from the germline V gene. The V and J ends lost 3 bases and 0 bases respectively, with 12 bases between them. The CDR3: CASSFRRDPSYEQYF. Here the CDR3 DNA reads TGTGCCAGCAGTTTTAGGCGGGACCCCTCCTACGAGCAGTACTTC.

The chain combines TRBV7-9 with TRBJ2-1; TRBD2 matches at 8 bases. The CDR3 length is 18 residues. The J segment lost 2 bases and the V segment lost 5 bases, leaving 14 bases of the junction unmatched. The germline V gene encodes CDR1 SEHNR and CDR2 FQNEAQ (reference sequence). The CDR3 protein is CASSPGPSSGSPYNEQFF. CDR3 nucleotides: TGTGCCAGCAGCCCGGGACCCAGCAGCGGGAGCCCCTACAATGAGCAGTTCTTC. Full variable domain (missing parts from reference TRBV7-9 and TRBJ2-1): DTGVSQNPRHKITKRGQNVTFRCDPISEHNRLYWYRQTLGQGPEFLTYFQNEAQLEKSRLLSDRFSAERPKGSFSTLEIQRTEQGDSAMYLCASSPGPSSGSPYNEQFFGPGTRLTVL.

V usage is TRBV18 and J usage is TRBJ1-2; 11 bases map to TRBD1. V trimming: 3 bases; J trimming: 4 bases; junction bases outside the gene matches: 7. In germline, CDR1 is KGHSH, CDR2 LQKENI. The CDR3 contains 16 residues. The CDR3 DNA sequence: TGTGCCAGCTCACCGGGGACAGGGGGGACCCTCTATGGCTACACCTTC. Encoded protein: CASSPGTGGTLYGYTF.

The genes are TRBV6-4 and TRBJ2-3, with no clear D. CDR3 length: 14 amino acids. V lost 0 bases and J 3 bases, leaving 7 bases between the germline ends. The germline V gene has CDR1 MRHNA and CDR2 SNTAGT. CDR3 sequence (DNA): TGTGCCAGCAGTGACTCGCGCCGAACAGATACGCAGTATTTT. It translates to CASSDSRRTDTQYF.

The V and J genes are TRBV15 and TRBJ2-7; 8 bases line up with TRBD1. The trim removed 4 bases at V and 3 bases at J, leaving 8 bases unmatched. Germline CDR1 LNHNV, CDR2 YYDKDF (reference sequence). The CDR3 covers 15 residues. CDR3 sequence (DNA): TGTGCCACCAGCAAACCGGGACAGGACCGCTACGAGCAGTACTTC. It translates to CATSKPGQDRYEQYF.

The CDR3 is CASSLGLAGAPGTYNEQFF. CDR3 nucleotide sequence: TGTGCCAGCAGCTTAGGGCTAGCGGGAGCCCCCGGGACCTACAATGAGCAGTTCTTC. The chain is built from TRBV5-4 and TRBJ2-1; 10 bases agree with TRBD2. The germline V gene has CDR1 SGHNT and CDR2 YYREEE (reference sequence). This CDR3 comprises 19 residues. The junction had 13 bases not matched to a gene; V was cut back by 2 bases and J by 2 bases. Together with reference TRBV5-4 and TRBJ2-1, the CDR3 gives the full variable domain: ETGVTQSPTHLIKTRGQQVTLRCSSQSGHNTVSWYQQALGQGPQFIFQYYREEENGRGNFPPRFSGLQFPNYSSELNVNALELDDSALYLCASSLGLAGAPGTYNEQFFGPGTRLTVL.

The chain couples TRBV4-3 to TRBJ2-7; 8 bases line up with TRBD1. With V trimmed by 0 bases and J by 7 bases, 5 bases remained unmatched. The CDR3 runs 14 residues. Germline V lookup: CDR1 LGHNA, CDR2 YSLEER. This CDR3 reads CASSQDQGAGEQYF. For the CDR3, the DNA is TGCGCCAGCAGCCAAGATCAGGGGGCTGGAGAGCAGTACTTC.

The chain combines TRBV5-6 with TRBJ1-2, with a tentative D call TRBD1 (5 bases). This CDR3 is built from 14 residues. CDR1 is SGHDT and CDR2 is YYEEEE in the germline V gene. V dropped 2 bases and J dropped 3 bases, with 11 bases sitting between them. The CDR3: CASSFGGEHYGYTF. DNA for the CDR3: TGTGCCAGCAGCTTTGGGGGGGAGCACTATGGCTACACCTTC.

The chain carries TRBV27 and TRBJ2-1; TRBD2 matches at 7 bases. CDR1 is MNHEY, CDR2 SMNVEV, per germline (reference sequence). The CDR3 runs 19 residues. V lost 4 bases and J lost 2; bases outside the gene matches: 17. The CDR3 region has the DNA TGTGCCAGCAGTTCTCCCGGGACTAAGCCCTCAGAAACCTACAATGAGCAGTTCTTC. It yields the protein CASSSPGTKPSETYNEQFF.

V gene TRBV6-5 combines with J gene TRBJ1-4, with 9 bases fitting TRBD1. The CDR3 covers 16 residues. The J segment lost 5 bases and the V segment lost 4 bases, leaving 8 bases of the junction unmatched. In germline, CDR1 is MNHEY, CDR2 SVGAGI. The CDR3 DNA is TGTGCCAGCAGTTGCATCCGGGACAGGGTCAATGAAAAACTGTTTTTT. Encoded protein: CASSCIRDRVNEKLFF.

V is TRBV6-1 and J is TRBJ2-7; possible D gene TRBD2, 5 bases. The CDR3 totals 14 residues. In germline, CDR1 is MNHNS, CDR2 SASEGT. V was trimmed by 6 bases and J by 2 bases, leaving 14 bases between them. The DNA of the CDR3 is TGTGCCAGCAGGGTCTCGGGGAACGCCTACGAGCAGTACTTC. It specifies CASRVSGNAYEQYF.

The chain recombines TRBV6-6 with TRBJ1-1; unclear D gene. V was trimmed by 0 bases and J by 5 bases, leaving 13 bases between them. Germline CDR1 MNHNY, CDR2 SVGAGI (reference sequence). The CDR3 consists of 15 residues. CDR3 sequence reads: CASSYSAPSPTEAFF. CDR3 DNA: TGTGCCAGCAGTTACTCTGCGCCTTCCCCAACTGAAGCTTTCTTT.

V usage is TRBV4-3 and J usage is TRBJ2-7; weak D call: TRBD1 (5 bases). Trimming cost V 4 bases and J 5 bases, with 15 bases left between them. Per germline, CDR1 LGHNA and CDR2 YSLEER. The CDR3 consists of 14 residues. Here the CDR3 reads CASSPQGFRHEQYF. CDR3 in DNA: TGCGCCAGCAGCCCCCAGGGTTTCAGACACGAGCAGTACTTC.

V gene TRBV25-1 combines with J gene TRBJ2-3, with TRBD2 matching over 9 bases. The CDR3 has 16 residues. V was clipped by 1 base and J by 5 bases; unmatched bases: 7. The germline CDR1 and CDR2 sequences are MGHDK and SYGVNS. The CDR3 here is CASSECGGRAIDTQYF. CDR3 sequence (DNA): TGTGCCAGCAGTGAATGTGGCGGGAGGGCCATAGATACGCAGTATTTT.

This chain joins TRBV9 and TRBJ2-1, with TRBD1 matching 8 bases. Per the germline V gene, CDR1 is SGDLS and CDR2 is YYNGEE. This CDR3 has 13 residues. The J segment lost 10 bases and the V segment lost 4 bases, leaving 7 bases of the junction unmatched. CDR3 sequence reads: CASSPRTGHEQFF. The CDR3 DNA follows: TGTGCCAGCAGCCCGCGGACAGGGCACGAGCAGTTCTTC.

The chain combines TRBV6-1 with TRBJ2-5, with 7 bases that match TRBD1. Germline V CDR1 and CDR2: MNHNS, SASEGT. The CDR3 runs to 13 residues. The CDR3 DNA reads TGTGCTACAGAGGGGGCAGGGTGGGAGACCCAGTACTTC. Amino acids: CATEGAGWETQYF.

The chain employs TRBV15 and TRBJ2-3, with 9 bases aligning to TRBD2. There are 16 residues in the CDR3. Germline values: CDR1 LNHNV, CDR2 YYDKDF (reference sequence). V dropped 1 base and J dropped 1; count of bases not matched to a gene: 3. This CDR3 reads CATSRGLAGRTDTQYF. In DNA, the CDR3 is TGTGCCACCAGCAGAGGGCTAGCGGGACGCACAGATACGCAGTATTTT. The full variable domain, in which reference TRBV15 and TRBJ2-3 provide the parts outside the CDR3, is DAMVIQNPRYQVTQFGKPVTLSCSQTLNHNVMYWYQQKSSQAPKLLFHYYDKDFNNEADTPDNFQSRRPNTSFCFLDIRSPGLGDTAMYLCATSRGLAGRTDTQYFGPGTRLTVL.